Listed below are T cell receptor beta chains from one sample, sequenced in a study of cytomegalovirus exposure and HLA in healthy donors. The method was immunoSEQ multiplex PCR; TCRdb's version includes in-frame clones alone and lacks a portion of them. The sample contains some 120,000 clones, around 76% of which appear only once. Sequencing was performed on PBMCs. These receptor sequences come from a woman aged 35 to 49 in good health and CMV-seropositive. Both conserved end residues are part of each CDR3. D genes are given only for firm matches. Expanded clones get a size class; other rows say once, few or many, or leave the size out.

V,D,J,size,CDR3,DNA
TRBV11-2,.,TRBJ2-5,.,CASSLAETQYF,TGTGCCAGCAGCTTAGCGGAGACCCAGTACTTC
TRBV6-6,.,TRBJ1-2,few,CASSSVTGKPYGYTF,TGTGCCAGCAGTTCGGTGACAGGAAAACCCTATGGCTACACCTTC
TRBV5-1,.,TRBJ1-1,.,CASSNPGDTEAFF,TGCGCCAGTTCGAACCCTGGAGACACTGAAGCTTTCTTT
TRBV30,TRBD1,TRBJ1-5,.,CAWDAGTGGNQPQHF,TGTGCCTGGGATGCCGGGACAGGGGGCAATCAGCCCCAGCATTTT
TRBV27,.,TRBJ2-1,.,CASSFRPGYNEQFF,TGTGCCAGCAGTTTCCGTCCCGGTTACAATGAGCAGTTCTTC
TRBV6-5,TRBD2,TRBJ2-5,.,CASRGRAGGLTQYF,TGTGCCAGCCGAGGCCGAGCGGGGGGCCTGACCCAGTACTTC
TRBV5-1,.,TRBJ2-1,.,CASSGITGRMNNEQFF,TGCGCCAGCAGCGGAATAACAGGGCGGATGAACAATGAGCAGTTCTTC
TRBV6-1,TRBD1,TRBJ2-7,few,CASSAEGDRGTRQYF,TGTGCCAGCAGTGCGGAAGGGGACAGGGGAACGAGGCAGTACTTC
TRBV6-6,TRBD2,TRBJ2-1,.,CASSHQTGLALNEQFF,TGTGCCAGCAGCCACCAAACGGGACTAGCCCTCAATGAGCAGTTCTTC
TRBV28,.,TRBJ1-2,.,CASSRGGGTLF,TGTGCCAGCAGCCGGGGAGGGGGAACGCTCTTC
TRBV18,.,TRBJ2-7,.,CASSSGRGRTYEQYF,TGTGCCAGCTCCTCCGGGAGGGGGCGGACCTACGAGCAGTACTTC
TRBV10-3,TRBD1,TRBJ2-2,.,CAIRTGQGSTGELFF,TGTGCCATCAGGACGGGACAGGGCAGCACCGGGGAGCTGTTTTTT
TRBV30,.,TRBJ2-5,.,CAWSYNSQETQYF,TGTGCCTGGAGTTATAATAGCCAAGAGACCCAGTACTTC
TRBV5-1,.,TRBJ2-5,.,CASSLALGAQETQYF,TGCGCCAGCAGCTTGGCCCTAGGAGCACAAGAGACCCAGTACTTC
TRBV19,TRBD2,TRBJ2-3,.,CASSIRTSGRSDTQYF,TGTGCCAGTAGTATCCGGACTAGCGGGCGCTCAGATACGCAGTATTTT
TRBV10-2,.,TRBJ1-1,few,CASSEYLGGNTEAFF,TGCGCCAGCAGTGAGTATCTGGGGGGTAACACTGAAGCTTTCTTT
TRBV6-5,.,TRBJ1-1,.,CASSPVGGTEAFF,TGTGCCAGCAGTCCCGTAGGGGGCACTGAAGCTTTCTTT
TRBV7-3,.,TRBJ2-3,.,CASSLTGDTQYF,TGTGCCAGCAGCTTAACCGGAGATACGCAGTATTTT
TRBV25-1,.,TRBJ1-1,.,CASSEPHGGEAFF,TGTGCCAGCAGTGAGCCCCACGGGGGGGAAGCTTTCTTT
TRBV5-1,TRBD2,TRBJ2-1,.,CASSPKLAGGHNEQFF,TGCGCCAGCAGCCCAAAACTAGCGGGGGGGCACAATGAGCAGTTCTTC
TRBV5-6,.,TRBJ2-1,.,CASGGGSSYNEQFF,TGTGCCAGCGGTGGAGGGAGCTCCTACAATGAGCAGTTCTTC
TRBV7-9,.,TRBJ1-1,.,CASSLPVNTEAFF,TGTGCCAGCAGTTTGCCAGTGAACACTGAAGCTTTCTTT
TRBV30,.,TRBJ1-2,.,CAWSVHRKNYGYTF,TGTGCCTGGAGTGTTCACAGGAAAAACTATGGCTACACCTTC
TRBV5-4,.,TRBJ1-5,.,CASSQGGASNQPQHF,TGTGCCAGCAGCCAAGGGGGGGCCTCCAATCAGCCCCAGCATTTT
TRBV30,TRBD1,TRBJ1-6,.,CAWTTGDMTPLHF,TGTGCCTGGACGACAGGGGACATGACACCCCTCCACTTT
TRBV13,.,TRBJ1-4,.,CASSGRPNEKLFF,TGTGCCAGCAGTGGCAGGCCCAATGAAAAACTGTTTTTT
TRBV6-5,.,TRBJ2-6,once,CASSYSAASGANVLTF,TGTGCCAGCAGTTACTCGGCCGCTTCTGGGGCCAACGTCCTGACTTTC
TRBV15,TRBD2,TRBJ2-3,.,CATSRGAGGPNTQYF,TGTGCCACCAGCAGAGGCGCGGGGGGGCCGAATACGCAGTATTTT
TRBV9,.,TRBJ1-1,once,CASSVGAQNTEAFF,TGTGCCAGCAGCGTGGGGGCGCAAAACACTGAAGCTTTCTTT
TRBV9,TRBD1,TRBJ1-1,.,CASRTGSRTEAFF,TGTGCCAGCAGGACAGGGAGCCGCACTGAAGCTTTCTTT
TRBV5-1,.,TRBJ2-1,.,CASSKGRLGNEQFF,TGCGCCAGCAGCAAGGGGCGCTTAGGGAATGAGCAGTTCTTC
TRBV11-2,TRBD2,TRBJ2-1,.,CASSRGGTRDEQFF,TGTGCCAGCAGCCGCGGGGGGACCAGGGATGAGCAGTTCTTC
TRBV7-2,.,TRBJ2-1,.,CASSLVDGRGNEQFF,TGTGCCAGCAGCTTAGTGGACGGGCGGGGCAATGAGCAGTTCTTC
TRBV2,TRBD1,TRBJ1-2,.,CASSWGQQTNYGYTF,TGTGCCAGCAGCTGGGGACAGCAGACTAACTATGGCTACACCTTC
TRBV7-3,.,TRBJ2-3,.,CASSLAGSTDTQYF,TGTGCCAGCAGCTTAGCGGGAAGCACAGATACGCAGTATTTT
TRBV7-4,.,TRBJ2-7,.,CASSPQGGSYEQYF,TGTGCCAGCAGCCCCCAAGGGGGCTCCTACGAGCAGTACTTC
TRBV11-2,.,TRBJ2-3,few,CASSSYTDTQYF,TGTGCCAGCAGCTCCTACACAGATACGCAGTATTTT
TRBV6-4,.,TRBJ1-6,.,CASRGGPNSPLHF,TGTGCCAGCAGGGGAGGGCCTAATTCACCCCTCCACTTT
TRBV7-5,.,TRBJ1-4,.,CARSLVMGGGNEKLFF,TGTGCCAGAAGCTTAGTAATGGGAGGAGGTAATGAAAAACTGTTTTTT
TRBV9,.,TRBJ1-1,.,CASKRRGTTEAFF,TGTGCCAGCAAACGGCGGGGGACCACTGAAGCTTTCTTT
TRBV7-2,TRBD1,TRBJ2-7,.,CASSLATGNLVEQYF,TGTGCCAGCAGCTTGGCGACAGGGAACCTTGTCGAGCAGTACTTC
TRBV5-1,TRBD1,TRBJ1-1,.,CASSTGEETEAFF,TGCGCCAGCAGTACAGGGGAGGAGACTGAAGCTTTCTTT
TRBV5-1,.,TRBJ2-6,.,CASSPLGASGANVLTF,TGCGCCAGCAGCCCACTGGGGGCTTCTGGGGCCAACGTCCTGACTTTC
TRBV10-3,TRBD2,TRBJ2-3,.,CAIRIAGGDTQYF,TGTGCCATCCGTATAGCGGGGGGAGATACGCAGTATTTT
TRBV21-1,.,TRBJ2-3,few,CASSKALAGGPRKTDTQYF,TGTGCCAGCAGCAAAGCGCTAGCGGGGGGGCCGAGGAAAACAGATACGCAGTATTTT
TRBV2,.,TRBJ1-1,.,CASRASGDTEAFF,TGTGCCAGCAGAGCTTCCGGGGACACTGAAGCTTTCTTT
TRBV4-1,.,TRBJ1-1,.,CASSQLGGAFF,TGCGCCAGCAGCCAACTGGGAGGCGCTTTCTTT